Following are 10 T cell receptor beta chains from one sample sequenced in a study of T cells in localized non-small cell lung cancer. Profiling relied on immunoSEQ multiplex PCR, and the TCRdb table lists in-frame clones only, not all of them. The top ten hold approximately 9.7% of the sample, which has tens of thousands of clones, around 81% seen once. The source material was peripheral blood, sampled before any cancer treatment. These receptors were taken from a female donor older than 55 with stage I lung adenocarcinoma.

The genes are TRBV5-1 and TRBJ1-1; D is unclear. This CDR3 is 15 amino acids long. Germline V gene lookup returns CDR1 SGHRS and CDR2 YFSETQ. V shed 4 bases and J shed 5 bases, with 18 bases lying between them. CDR3 sequence: CASSLKPVLSTEAFF. CDR3 DNA sequence: TGCGCCAGCAGCCTTAAGCCCGTGCTGAGTACTGAAGCTTTCTTT.

In this sample, this clone turned up a few times. V and J are TRBV2 and TRBJ1-1; D is uncertain. The germline gives CDR1 SNHLY, CDR2 FYNNEI. The CDR3 sequence is 12 residues long. The ends were cut back, 9 bases at V and 2 bases at J, with 10 bases in the middle. CDR3 DNA sequence: TGTGCCAGGACATTTCTTAACACTGAAGCTTTCTTT. Amino acid sequence: CARTFLNTEAFF.

The chain combines TRBV6-1 with TRBJ1-1, with D unclear. CDR1 and CDR2 (germline): MNHNS, SASEGT. Trimming took 0 bases from V and 2 from J, leaving 7 bases between them. This CDR3 region has 14 residues. Here the CDR3 DNA reads TGTGCCAGCAGTGAAGCGCACCCCAACACTGAAGCTTTCTTT. This encodes CASSEAHPNTEAFF.

The rearrangement links TRBV27 to TRBJ1-1; D ambiguous. The CDR3 loop spans 17 amino acids. V was cut by 3 bases and J by 0 bases, with 17 bases left in between. Germline assignment: CDR1 MNHEY and CDR2 SMNVEV (reference sequence). The CDR3 region has the DNA TGTGCCAGCAGTTTTCTACCATTACGCCTCATGAACACTGAAGCTTTCTTT. The encoded protein is CASSFLPLRLMNTEAFF.

This rearrangement joins TRBV6-5 to TRBJ1-6, with a weak D call TRBD1 (6 bases). This CDR3 is 13 amino acids long. Trimming removed 9 bases at V and 5 bases at J, with 11 bases between. Germline CDR1 reads MNHEY; CDR2 reads SVGAGI. CDR3 protein: CASQGSDNSPLHF. CDR3 nucleotide sequence: TGTGCCAGTCAGGGGTCGGATAATTCACCCCTCCACTTT.

The CDR3 DNA is TGTGCCAGCAGCGTAGGCCCTAGCGGGGGGGCGGGGGATACGCAGTATTTT. Translation: CASSVGPSGGAGDTQYF. The rearrangement joins TRBV9 to TRBJ2-3, with 12 bases matching TRBD2. Germline V lookup: CDR1 SGDLS, CDR2 YYNGEE. This CDR3 has 17 residues. The V and J ends lost 0 bases and 6 bases, in that order; junction bases with no gene match: 8.

The V gene is TRBV6-6, the J gene TRBJ1-2; D may be TRBD1 (6 bases). CDR1 is MNHNY, CDR2 SVGAGI, per germline (reference sequence). Trimming removed 6 bases from V and 4 bases from J, with 18 bases in between. The length of the CDR3 is 15 residues. CDR3 in amino acids: CASRPPEGQFYGYTF. For the CDR3, the DNA is TGTGCCAGCAGGCCCCCTGAGGGACAATTCTATGGCTACACCTTC.

This clone turned up a few times. J is TRBJ2-2 and V is TRBV7-9; D is uncertain. CDR3 size: 17 residues. Germline loops: CDR1 SEHNR, CDR2 FQNEAQ (reference sequence). Trimming removed 9 bases at V and 0 bases at J, with 20 bases between. DNA of the CDR3: TGTGCCAGTCTCGCGTGGGGTAGCCCGCCGAACACCGGGGAGCTGTTTTTT. Translation gives CASLAWGSPPNTGELFF.

The V gene is TRBV27, the J gene TRBJ1-2; D is possibly TRBD1 (5 bases). CDR3 size: 15 residues. CDR1 and CDR2 from the germline V gene are MNHEY and SMNVEV (reference sequence). The V end lost 3 bases, the J end lost 5 bases, and 16 bases lay between the germline ends. This CDR3 is CASSFRGMGQYGYTF. The CDR3 DNA is TGTGCCAGCAGTTTCAGAGGTATGGGGCAGTATGGCTACACCTTC.

CDR3 sequence (DNA): TGTGCCAGCAGTTTCCTACAGGGCACAGATACGCAGTATTTT. Translating it yields CASSFLQGTDTQYF. The chain recombines TRBV28 with TRBJ2-3; D is possibly TRBD1 (5 bases). Germline CDR1 reads MDHEN; CDR2 reads SYDVKM. Trimming left V 3 bases short and J 1 base short, with 8 bases between. CDR3 length equals 14 residues.